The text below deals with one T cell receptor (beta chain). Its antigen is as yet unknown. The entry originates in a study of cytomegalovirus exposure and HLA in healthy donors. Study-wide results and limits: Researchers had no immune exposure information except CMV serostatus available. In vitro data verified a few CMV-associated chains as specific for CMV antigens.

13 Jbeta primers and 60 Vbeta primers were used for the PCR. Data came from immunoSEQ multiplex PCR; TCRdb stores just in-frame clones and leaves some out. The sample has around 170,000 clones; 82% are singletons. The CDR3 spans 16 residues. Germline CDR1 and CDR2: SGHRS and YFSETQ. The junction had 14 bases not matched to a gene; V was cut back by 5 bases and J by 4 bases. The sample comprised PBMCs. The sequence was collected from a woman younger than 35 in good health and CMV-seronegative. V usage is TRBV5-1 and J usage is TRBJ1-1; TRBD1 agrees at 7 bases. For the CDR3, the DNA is TGCGCCAGCAGAGAGGGGGCGCGATTAAAGGGCACTGAAGCTTTCTTT. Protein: CASREGARLKGTEAFF.